Each of the 20 T cell receptor beta chains below was sequenced from the same sample in a study of T cell repertoires in cytomegalovirus infection. TCRdb recomputed calls from the reads with MiXCR, one row per CDR3 protein. The sample yields about 600,000 distinct CDR3 sequences, 20% to 25% seen once. The sequenced material came from CD8+ T cells from PBMCs. The receptor set was obtained from a human donor in good health (CMV status not recorded). Some clones in this sample may be carry-over from other donors' samples.

This clonotype has more than one count but fewer than ten. The rearrangement links TRBV20-1 to TRBJ1-2; D is undetermined. CDR1 and CDR2 (germline): DFQATT, SNEGSKA (reference sequence). Trimming removed 7 bases at V and 7 bases at J, with 16 bases between. The CDR3 contains 12 residues. CDR3 DNA: TGCAGTGTCTCCTCGGAAGTAACTGGCTACACCTTC. It specifies CSVSSEVTGYTF.

This clonotype occurred a few times. The chain links TRBV28 to TRBJ2-1; the match to TRBD2 covers 8 bases. Germline CDR1 reads MDHEN; CDR2 reads SYDVKM. Trimming took 6 bases from V and 4 from J; bases not matched to a gene: 11. CDR3 length: 16 amino acids. The CDR3 bases are TGTGCCAGCAGCACCCTCGGAGCGGGGGATTACAATGAGCAGTTCTTC. It specifies CASSTLGAGDYNEQFF.

V is TRBV4-1 and J is TRBJ1-4, with D unresolved. Trimming pared 1 base from V and 8 bases from J, leaving 11 bases between. Germline-derived CDR1 and CDR2 are MGHRA and YSYEKL. The CDR3 is made up of 14 amino acids. Written as DNA, the CDR3 is TGCGCCAGCAGCCAAGTGGGCAACAGAGAAAAACTGTTTTTT. Its translation is CASSQVGNREKLFF.

In its sample, this clonotype was seen many times. The chain is built from TRBV7-9 and TRBJ2-1; D perhaps matches TRBD1 (6 bases). There are 16 residues in the CDR3. Germline-derived CDR1 and CDR2 are SEHNR and FQNEAQ (reference sequence). Trimming took off 5 bases at V and 0 bases at J, with 14 bases between the two ends. The CDR3, as DNA: TGTGCCAGCAGCCCCACAGGGACGAGCTCCTACAATGAGCAGTTCTTC. Translating it yields CASSPTGTSSYNEQFF. Filled out from reference TRBV7-9 and TRBJ2-1, the complete variable domain reads DTGVSQNPRHKITKRGQNVTFRCDPISEHNRLYWYRQTLGQGPEFLTYFQNEAQLEKSRLLSDRFSAERPKGSFSTLEIQRTEQGDSAMYLCASSPTGTSSYNEQFFGPGTRLTVL.

This clonotype was observed a handful of times. The chain joins TRBV5-6 to TRBJ2-3; perhaps TRBD2 as D (6 bases). V lost 3 bases, J lost 3 bases, and 11 bases lay in between. The CDR3 extends over 14 amino acids. Germline V gives CDR1 SGHDT, CDR2 YYEEEE. The CDR3 coding sequence is TGTGCCAGCAGCTGGGGGACTTCTACAGATACGCAGTATTTT. Translating gives CASSWGTSTDTQYF. The whole variable domain, remainder taken from reference TRBV5-6 and TRBJ2-3, is DAGVTQSPTHLIKTRGQQVTLRCSPKSGHDTVSWYQQALGQGPQFIFQYYEEEERQRGNFPDRFSGHQFPNYSSELNVNALLLGDSALYLCASSWGTSTDTQYFGPGTRLTVL.

The chain recombines TRBV29-1 with TRBJ1-1; D is unclear. Trimming stripped 6 bases from V and 9 bases from J, with 5 bases between. The CDR3 covers 8 residues. Germline-derived CDR1 and CDR2 are SQVTM and ANQGSEA. CDR3 residues: CSVPQAFF. The CDR3 DNA is TGCAGCGTCCCTCAAGCTTTCTTT.

The V call is TRBV2, the J call TRBJ2-7; 8 positions match TRBD1. CDR1 SNHLY and CDR2 FYNNEI come from the germline V gene. V shed 10 bases and J 11 bases; nucleotides not matched to a gene: 7. This CDR3 contains 10 residues. The CDR3 DNA follows: TGTGCCACCCGGACAGGGAAGGAGTACGTC. Translation: CATRTGKEYV.

The rearrangement links TRBV7-9 to TRBJ2-7; D call uncertain. The V gene's germline CDR1 is SEHNR and CDR2 FQNEAQ (reference sequence). V shed 2 bases and J shed 2 bases, with 7 bases lying between them. CDR3 length: 13 amino acids. CDR3 sequence (DNA): TGTGCCAGCAGCTTAAACAGAGCCTACGAGCAGTACTTC. It yields the protein CASSLNRAYEQYF.

A single count supports this clonotype. The chain combines TRBV6-8 with TRBJ2-7; D is ambiguous. Germline V gives CDR1 MNHGY, CDR2 SAAAGT. The V and J ends lost 0 bases and 0 bases respectively, with 6 bases between them. The CDR3 is made up of 14 amino acids. The CDR3 is CASSYSSDSYEQYF. CDR3 nucleotides: TGTGCCAGCAGTTACTCGTCAGACTCCTACGAGCAGTACTTC.

The CDR3 region has the DNA TGCGCCAGCAGCCAAGATGCCGCTATCAATGAGCAGTTCTTC. Translating gives CASSQDAAINEQFF. The rearrangement links TRBV4-1 to TRBJ2-1; no reliable D call. This CDR3 is built from 14 residues. The V gene's germline CDR1 is MGHRA and CDR2 YSYEKL. Between the trimmed V and J ends, which lost 0 bases and 6 bases, there was a span of 9 bases.

Many counts were recorded for this clonotype. The V and J genes are TRBV4-1 and TRBJ1-2; tentatively, D is TRBD1 (5 bases). Between the trimmed V and J ends, which lost 7 bases and 6 bases, there was a span of 12 bases. This CDR3 is 12 amino acids long. Germline V gene data show CDR1 as MGHRA and CDR2 as YSYEKL. The CDR3 reads CASNTGGHGYTF. The CDR3 nucleotides are TGCGCCAGCAACACGGGGGGACATGGCTACACCTTC.

This clonotype was found a few times. The genes are TRBV25-1 and TRBJ2-3; TRBD2 agrees at 8 bases. This CDR3 contains 16 residues. V trimming: 4 bases; J trimming: 2 bases; junction bases outside the gene matches: 8. Germline V gene sequence: CDR1 MGHDK, CDR2 SYGVNS. In DNA form, the CDR3 reads TGTGCCAGCAGTGCACTAGCGGAGCACTACACAGATACGCAGTATTTT. It translates to CASSALAEHYTDTQYF.

The rearrangement joins TRBV2 to TRBJ2-1, with 10 bases that match TRBD2. Germline values: CDR1 SNHLY, CDR2 FYNNEI. The trim removed 7 bases at V and 7 bases at J, leaving 10 bases unmatched. This CDR3 is 15 amino acids long. The CDR3 sequence: CASIQREGLGNEQFF. In DNA, the CDR3 is TGTGCCAGCATCCAGCGGGAGGGGCTAGGAAATGAGCAGTTCTTC. The full variable domain, its missing parts supplied by reference TRBV2 and TRBJ2-1, is EPEVTQTPSHQVTQMGQEVILRCVPISNHLYFYWYRQILGQKVEFLVSFYNNEISEKSEIFDDQFSVERPDGSNFTLKIRSTKLEDSAMYFCASIQREGLGNEQFFGPGTRLTVL.

This clonotype was recorded a few times. This chain uses TRBV12-3 or TRBV12-4 with TRBJ2-2, with no clear D. CDR3 size: 16 residues. Trimming pared 7 bases from V and 2 bases from J, leaving 17 bases between. CDR3 in DNA: TGTGCCAGCACCTCCCTGGTCCTGACTAACACCGGGGAGCTGTTTTTT. Protein sequence: CASTSLVLTNTGELFF.

V and J are TRBV11-1 and TRBJ1-1; TRBD1 is a possible D gene (5 bases). In germline, CDR1 is SGHAT, CDR2 FQDESV (reference sequence). Trimming cost V 5 bases and J 6 bases, with 16 bases left between them. There are 14 residues in the CDR3. CDR3 DNA: TGTGCCAGCAGCCCAGGACGGTTAGGGGCTGAAGCTTTCTTT. It translates to CASSPGRLGAEAFF.

This clonotype was seen a handful of times. The chain uses TRBV6-5 and TRBJ2-2, with 7 nucleotides matching TRBD1. V dropped 0 bases and J dropped 7; count of bases not matched to a gene: 14. There are 18 residues in the CDR3. CDR1 and CDR2 from the germline V gene are MNHEY and SVGAGI. This chain's CDR3 is CASSYSWGPTGAIGELFF. CDR3 nucleotides: TGTGCCAGCAGTTACTCCTGGGGTCCCACAGGGGCAATCGGGGAGCTGTTTTTT.

This clonotype was picked up a small number of times. V is TRBV11-2 and J is TRBJ1-1, with D possibly being TRBD1 (5 bases). V lost 6 bases and J lost 4, with 9 bases in between. The CDR3 loop spans 12 amino acids. CDR1 and CDR2 from the germline V gene are SGHAT and FQNNGV. The DNA of the CDR3 is TGTGCCAGCAGAGGGGACCTCACTGAAGCTTTCTTT. Translation gives CASRGDLTEAFF.

The V and J genes are TRBV20-1 and TRBJ2-1; D not resolved. This CDR3 region has 16 residues. V shed 0 bases and J shed 2 bases, with 14 bases lying between them. CDR1 is DFQATT, CDR2 SNEGSKA, per germline (reference sequence). The CDR3 loop reads CSARDLDGLTYNEQFF. CDR3 nucleotide sequence: TGCAGTGCTAGAGATCTTGACGGATTGACCTACAATGAGCAGTTCTTC.

This clonotype was counted ten times or more. The chain is built from TRBV7-2 and TRBJ2-3, with D possibly matching TRBD2 (5 bases). The CDR3 extends over 16 amino acids. The ends were cut back, 5 bases at V and 0 bases at J, with 15 bases in the middle. Germline assignment: CDR1 SGHTA and CDR2 FQGNSA. The CDR3, as DNA: TGTGCCAGCAGCCCCCCTTCGAGGGCCAGCACAGATACGCAGTATTTT. Translated, it gives CASSPPSRASTDTQYF.

This clonotype was seen a handful of times. The chain employs TRBV7-2 and TRBJ2-1; 12 positions agree with TRBD2. Trimming at V came to 3 bases and at J to 0 bases, leaving 6 bases not matched to a gene. The germline gives CDR1 SGHTA, CDR2 FQGNSA. This CDR3 spans 18 amino acids. CDR3 nucleotides: TGTGCCAGCAGCTTGAGACTAGCGGGGGCCTACTCCTACAATGAGCAGTTCTTC. This sequence encodes CASSLRLAGAYSYNEQFF.